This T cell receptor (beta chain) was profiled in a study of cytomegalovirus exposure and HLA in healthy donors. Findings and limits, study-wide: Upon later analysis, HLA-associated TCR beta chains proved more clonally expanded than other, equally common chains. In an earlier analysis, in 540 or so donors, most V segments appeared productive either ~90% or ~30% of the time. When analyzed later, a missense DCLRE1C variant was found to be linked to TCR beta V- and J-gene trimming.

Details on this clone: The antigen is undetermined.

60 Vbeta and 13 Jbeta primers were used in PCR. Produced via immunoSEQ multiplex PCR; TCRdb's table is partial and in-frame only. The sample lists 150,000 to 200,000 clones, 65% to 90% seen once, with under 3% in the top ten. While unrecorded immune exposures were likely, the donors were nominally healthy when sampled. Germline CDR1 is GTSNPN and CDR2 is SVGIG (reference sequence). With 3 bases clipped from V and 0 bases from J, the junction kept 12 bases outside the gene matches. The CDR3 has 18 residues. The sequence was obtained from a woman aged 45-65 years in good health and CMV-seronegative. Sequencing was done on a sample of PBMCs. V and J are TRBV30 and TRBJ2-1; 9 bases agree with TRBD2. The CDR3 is CAWSRISGSPSSYNEQFF. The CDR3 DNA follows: TGTGCCTGGAGCCGGATTAGCGGGAGCCCTAGCTCCTACAATGAGCAGTTCTTC.